This T cell receptor beta chain was sequenced for a study of preoperative IRX-2 immunotherapy in early breast cancer (dated by TCRdb to about 2019). Preparation of the library involved the immunoSEQ multiplex PCR assay. Held by TCRdb, this immuneACCESS table contains in-frame sequences only and omits some clones. Under half of the omission traces to an unresolved V gene where checked; the cause of the rest is unknown. The sample table lists tens of thousands of clones, about three quarters of them with a count of one. In total, the top ten clones hold roughly 6.8% of the sample. Concerning this clone: The specificity of this receptor is unknown. No qualities accompany the bases; no much larger clone lies one base away.

The sample's treatment or condition, from its label and the paper: preoperative locoregional IRX-2 cytokine immunotherapy. The samples were obtained from a phase Ib study that tested preoperative, locoregional IRX-2 cytokine immunotherapy designed to prime immune responses. Before surgery, IRX-2 was given to the donors, who were patients with early-stage breast cancer. The trim is 2 bases for V and 4 bases for J, with a gap of 11 bases between the germline ends. CDR1 and CDR2 are read off the germline V gene as SQVTM and ANQGSEA. The CDR3, from cysteine to phenylalanine, totals 13 residues. Only the CDR3 DNA is retained, 39 bases long and in frame from the first base.

The chain is encoded by TRBV29-1 joined to TRBJ1-1, with a tentative D gene TRBD1 over 5 matching bases. This specimen was lymph node tissue, taken after IRX-2 immunotherapy. The sequence was obtained from a human donor with breast cancer. The DNA reads as follows: TGCAGCGTTGAACAGGGTATGGGCACTGAAGCTTTCTTT. It translates to CSVEQGMGTEAFF.